This entry lists 20 T cell receptor beta chains sequenced from one sample in a study of blood T cell repertoires in COVID-19. The repertoire was sequenced with immunoSEQ multiplex PCR; TCRdb's copy has only in-frame clones and lacks some. The sample holds fewer than 100,000 clones, around nine tenths seen once. The sample consisted of peripheral blood. The receptors stem from a man aged 50 or older with acute or convalescent COVID-19.

V gene TRBV4-1 combines with J gene TRBJ1-3; the D is unclear. Germline values: CDR1 MGHRA, CDR2 YSYEKL. The CDR3 is made up of 15 amino acids. Deletions cut 0 bases from V and 1 base from J, with 7 bases between. The CDR3 region is CASSQDKTSGNTIYF. The CDR3 region has the DNA TGCGCCAGCAGCCAAGACAAAACTTCTGGAAACACCATATATTTT.

The J gene is TRBJ2-2, the V gene TRBV30, with a possible D match to TRBD1 (6 bases). With 0 bases removed from V and 4 bases from J, the gap between germline ends came to 12 bases. Germline-derived CDR1 and CDR2 are GTSNPN and SVGIG (reference sequence). The CDR3 is 15 amino acids. Written as DNA, the CDR3 is TGTGCCTGGAGTGTCGAGGGGGTGGGCACCGGGGAGCTGTTTTTT. Residues: CAWSVEGVGTGELFF.

The chain joins TRBV5-6 to TRBJ1-5; D ambiguous. The length of the CDR3 is 13 residues. CDR1 and CDR2 (germline): SGHDT, YYEEEE. V was shortened by 0 bases and J by 7 bases, with 8 bases between the two germline ends. DNA of the CDR3: TGTGCCAGCAGCTTGGAGAGGAAGCAGCCCCAGCATTTT. It encodes CASSLERKQPQHF.

The chain has TRBV9 and TRBJ1-6, with a possible D match to TRBD1 (6 bases). In germline, CDR1 is SGDLS, CDR2 YYNGEE. Trimming took off 2 bases at V and 11 bases at J, with 14 bases between the two ends. This CDR3 contains 14 residues. The CDR3: CASSVTGSEAPLHF. CDR3 sequence (DNA): TGTGCCAGCAGCGTCACAGGGTCTGAGGCACCCCTCCACTTT. The full variable domain, its missing parts supplied by reference TRBV9 and TRBJ1-6, is DSGVTQTPKHLITATGQRVTLRCSPRSGDLSVYWYQQSLDQGLQFLIQYYNGEERAKGNILERFSAQQFPDLHSELNLSSLELGDSALYFCASSVTGSEAPLHFGNGTRLTVT.

This rearrangement joins TRBV14 to TRBJ1-6, with TRBD1 matching over 12 bases. The junction had 3 bases not matched to a gene; V was cut back by 6 bases and J by 6 bases. This CDR3 has 15 residues. Germline CDR1 reads SGHDN; CDR2 reads FVKESK. DNA for the CDR3: TGTGCCAGCAGGGGACAGGGGGCGGCTAATTCACCCCTCCACTTT. Translating it yields CASRGQGAANSPLHF. Full variable domain (remainder filled in from reference TRBV14 and TRBJ1-6): EAGVTQFPSHSVIEKGQTVTLRCDPISGHDNLYWYRRVMGKEIKFLLHFVKESKQDESGMPNNRFLAERTGGTYSTLKVQPAELEDSGVYFCASRGQGAANSPLHFGNGTRLTVT.

In its sample, this clone was seen a few times. The chain is built from TRBV5-6 and TRBJ2-4; 10 bases align to TRBD2. V lost 4 bases, J lost 7 bases, and 8 bases stayed unmatched. The CDR3 contains 15 residues. The germline CDR1 and CDR2 sequences are SGHDT and YYEEEE. This CDR3 reads CASSRAGGRLNIQYF. The CDR3 DNA is TGTGCCAGCAGCAGAGCGGGAGGGCGGCTTAACATTCAGTACTTC.

The V and J genes are TRBV19 and TRBJ2-2, with 10 bases aligning to TRBD2. The CDR3 is 16 residues long. V was clipped by 5 bases and J by 5 bases; unmatched bases: 8. Germline V gene lookup returns CDR1 LNHDA and CDR2 SQIVND (reference sequence). CDR3 sequence: CASSYPSGSITGELFF. The CDR3 bases are TGTGCCAGTAGTTACCCTAGCGGGAGCATTACCGGGGAGCTGTTTTTT.

This sequence joins TRBV6-6 and TRBJ2-7; 8 bases agree with TRBD1. Germline V gene data show CDR1 as MNHNY and CDR2 as SVGAGI (reference sequence). The V and J ends lost 4 bases and 2 bases, in that order; junction bases with no gene match: 7. The CDR3 loop spans 15 amino acids. CDR3 protein: CASSSVDRGTYEQYF. Here the CDR3 DNA reads TGTGCCAGCAGTTCCGTTGACAGGGGCACCTACGAGCAGTACTTC.

The V call is TRBV5-1, the J call TRBJ2-3; 10 bases match TRBD2. The germline CDR1 and CDR2 sequences are SGHRS and YFSETQ. V trimming: 1 base; J trimming: 7 bases; junction bases outside the gene matches: 3. The length of the CDR3 is 14 residues. Here the CDR3 reads CASSLTSGTYTQYF. DNA for the CDR3: TGCGCCAGCAGCTTGACTAGCGGGACATATACGCAGTATTTT.

The chain links TRBV29-1 to TRBJ2-7; 11 bases agree with TRBD2. The CDR3 runs 18 residues. Losses at the gene ends were 0 bases for V and 2 bases for J; bases not matched to a gene: 12. Germline assignment: CDR1 SQVTM and CDR2 ANQGSEA. The chain's CDR3 is CSVEEVASGRLAPYEQYF. DNA of the CDR3: TGCAGCGTTGAAGAGGTGGCTAGCGGGAGGCTTGCCCCCTACGAGCAGTACTTC.

The rearrangement links TRBV30 to TRBJ2-7; tentative D call: TRBD1 (6 bases). The V end lost 5 bases, the J end lost 7 bases, and 18 bases lay between the germline ends. The CDR3 covers 13 residues. CDR1 is GTSNPN, CDR2 SVGIG, per germline (reference sequence). CDR3 residues: CAWETGPLGEQYF. The CDR3 coding sequence is TGTGCCTGGGAAACAGGGCCCCTTGGAGAGCAGTACTTC.

This clone was recorded a few times. This rearrangement joins TRBV4-1 to TRBJ1-2, with TRBD1 matching 7 bases. CDR1 MGHRA and CDR2 YSYEKL come from the germline V gene. The CDR3 is 14 amino acids. The J segment lost 4 bases and the V segment lost 4 bases, leaving 6 bases of the junction unmatched. CDR3 sequence reads: CASSPPGQPYGYTF. Here the CDR3 DNA reads TGCGCCAGCAGCCCACCGGGACAGCCCTATGGCTACACCTTC.

DNA for the CDR3: TGCAGCGTTGACGTGAACACTGAAGCTTTCTTT. It specifies CSVDVNTEAFF. The chain couples TRBV29-1 to TRBJ1-1; D gene ambiguous. The V gene's germline CDR1 is SQVTM and CDR2 ANQGSEA. V lost 3 bases and J lost 0, with 2 bases in between. This CDR3 region has 11 residues.

The gene calls are TRBV15 and TRBJ2-5, with 13 bases lining up with TRBD2. From germline, CDR1 is LNHNV and CDR2 YYDKDF (reference sequence). V shed 0 bases and J 2 bases; nucleotides not matched to a gene: 6. The CDR3 contains 18 residues. This CDR3 is CATSREPGTSGIQETQYF. DNA of the CDR3: TGTGCCACCAGCAGAGAACCTGGGACTAGCGGGATTCAAGAGACCCAGTACTTC.

The chain has TRBV7-2 and TRBJ2-1; TRBD2 aligns across 10 bases. Germline V CDR1 and CDR2: SGHTA, FQGNSA. This CDR3 is built from 15 residues. After removal of 6 bases from V and 2 bases from J, the junction contained 4 bases not matched to a gene. Here the CDR3 DNA reads TGTGCCAGCAGACACGGGACTAGCGCCTACAATGAGCAGTTCTTC. It encodes CASRHGTSAYNEQFF.

This clone was seen more than once but under ten times. The chain links TRBV2 to TRBJ2-5, with TRBD2 matching 7 bases. V lost 6 bases, J lost 5 bases, and 15 bases stayed unmatched. The CDR3 totals 16 residues. Germline V gene data show CDR1 as SNHLY and CDR2 as FYNNEI. The DNA for the CDR3 is TGTGCCAGCAGGCTAGATCCACGCGGGAGAGGGGAGACCCAGTACTTC. Translating it yields CASRLDPRGRGETQYF.

The rearrangement uses TRBV5-1 and TRBJ2-1; tentative D call: TRBD1 (5 bases). The CDR3 loop spans 15 amino acids. Trimming shortened V by 0 bases and J by 1 base, and 8 bases separated the two germline ends. The germline V gene encodes CDR1 SGHRS and CDR2 YFSETQ. The CDR3 here is CASSLDRSSYNEQFF. CDR3 in DNA: TGCGCCAGCAGCTTGGACAGGAGTTCCTACAATGAGCAGTTCTTC.

The rearrangement joins TRBV11-3 to TRBJ2-1, with TRBD2 matching over 13 bases. Germline V gene data show CDR1 as SGHNT and CDR2 as YENEEA. V was clipped by 5 bases and J by 7 bases; unmatched bases: 8. The CDR3 runs to 16 residues. Here the CDR3 reads CASSPPGLAGFNEQFF. The CDR3 coding sequence is TGTGCCAGCAGCCCACCGGGACTAGCGGGGTTTAATGAGCAGTTCTTC.

The CDR3 region has the DNA TGTGCCACCGAGGAGACAGGGATGGACACCGGGGAGCTGTTTTTT. This translates into CATEETGMDTGELFF. This chain uses TRBV7-9 with TRBJ2-2; 7 bases line up with TRBD1. J gave up 3 bases and V 10 bases, and 11 bases lay outside the gene matches. This CDR3 spans 15 amino acids. Germline CDR1 SEHNR, CDR2 FQNEAQ (reference sequence).

V gene TRBV6-5 combines with J gene TRBJ2-1, with 9 bases identical to TRBD2. Germline trimming cut 2 bases from V and 2 bases from J; bases unmatched to any gene: 4. The CDR3 covers 16 residues. The germline V gene encodes CDR1 MNHEY and CDR2 SVGAGI. The CDR3 DNA reads as TGTGCCAGCAGTTACCTCGCGGGAGGGGCCTACAATGAGCAGTTCTTC. This codes for CASSYLAGGAYNEQFF.